This T cell receptor beta chain is drawn from a study of blood T cell repertoires in COVID-19 (dated by TCRdb to the early 2020s). About the study as a whole: Collaborator samples came from the United States, Italy and Spain and covered acute and convalescent phases of COVID-19. HLA class I and class II types, where available, came from metadata supplied by the sample provider rather than from assay-based typing. The prospective study material was composed of cDNA or gDNA derived from T cells, B-cell-depleted T cells, or PBMCs. The repertoires were released in a freely available public database meant as a resource for research on the immune response to SARS-CoV-2. Samples were obtained from the ongoing ImmuneRACE study (first 160 participants) and from over a thousand subjects provided by 6 global collaborators. The dataset comprised deeply sampled blood TCRbeta repertoires from subjects exposed to, actively infected with, or recovered from COVID-19. The sample metadata nearly always contained a de-identified subject ID, COVID-19 status, age in years and sex. What the research found in general, with its limitations: Clinical and demographic metadata were provided uncurated, with the amount varying by source and participant.

Whole blood was collected in K2EDTA tubes by collaborating institutions according to the institutions' own protocols. For TCRbeta analysis, collaborators shipped samples in one of three forms: frozen whole blood, isolated PBMCs, or DNA extracted from either of those sample types. TCRbeta CDR3 regions were amplified from genomic DNA by means of the immunoSEQ Assay, a bias-controlled multiplex PCR. The published analysis was carried out like this. The number of nucleated cells in each sample was estimated by amplification of reference gene primers within the assay. To quantify the absolute abundance of each unique TCRbeta CDR3 rearrangement, sequence reads were collapsed and filtered. For each sample, productive Simpson clonality was calculated by taking the square root of Simpson's diversity index across productive rearrangements. The table was pulled from immuneACCESS by TCRdb, which kept in-frame rearrangements only. Such tables lose some clones; where checked, under half of the loss comes from unresolved V genes, and the rest has no known cause. Clonal size and the V and J genes are those of that table, whereas D and trimming came from the DNA. This sample holds 380,000 or so clones; about 89% were observed only once. The top ten constitute about 1.2% of the sample.

This clone was detected only once. Its binding antigen is unknown. The input lacks base qualities; no much larger clone sits a single base away. Sequences SGHRS (CDR1) and YFSETQ (CDR2) are obtained from the germline V gene. From the cysteine through the phenylalanine, the CDR3 covers 14 amino acids. The read is trimmed to its CDR3 DNA, 42 bases read in frame from base 1. Ends trimmed: V by 1 base, J by 2 bases; bases unmatched to a gene: 3. The sequence came from a man in his forties with acute or convalescent COVID-19. The V gene is TRBV5-1 and the J gene is TRBJ2-7, and 7 junction bases match TRBD1. Sequenced input: peripheral blood. Read as DNA, the sequence is TGCGCCAGCAGCTTGTCCGGGACAGCCTACGAGCAGTACTTC. It is translated as CASSLSGTAYEQYF.